This entry lists 17 T cell receptor beta chains sequenced from one sample in a study of shared clonotypes between healthy human individuals (dated by TCRdb to 2018 to 2020). The library was generated by the immunoSEQ multiplex PCR assay. TCRdb's version of the immuneACCESS table is confined to in-frame rearrangements and falls short of the full clone set. An unresolved V gene accounts for under half of the shortfall where checked; the remainder is of unknown origin. A total of over a million clones appear in this sample, more than 75% of them only once. The ten largest clonotypes hold 0.5% to 0.65% of the sample. Input material: memory CD4+ T cells from PBMCs. Explained via the paper, the cell subset or site label denotes: CD45RA-negative fraction. These receptors all stem from a man between 18 and 35 years old in good health. Some clones in this sample may be carry-over from other donors' samples.

This clone was detected a few times. The chain carries TRBV10-3 and TRBJ2-2; D is unclear. The CDR3 contains 15 residues. Looked up from germline, CDR1 is ENHRY and CDR2 is SYGVKD. V was clipped by 0 bases and J by 6 bases, with 11 bases between them. The CDR3 protein is CAISESGGIAGELFF. The CDR3 DNA sequence: TGTGCCATCAGTGAGTCTGGTGGTATCGCCGGGGAGCTGTTTTTT.

The chain employs TRBV6-1 and TRBJ2-1; 7 positions match TRBD1. From germline, CDR1 is MNHNS and CDR2 SASEGT. The CDR3 runs 14 residues. V lost 6 bases to trimming and J lost 1 base; unmatched junction nucleotides: 3. CDR3 sequence reads: CASRWDSSYNEQFF. The DNA for the CDR3 is TGTGCCAGCAGATGGGACAGTTCCTACAATGAGCAGTTCTTC.

This clone came up once. The chain carries TRBV13 and TRBJ2-3, with D hard to call. Between the trimmed V and J ends, which lost 5 bases and 4 bases, there was a span of 13 bases. Germline V gene sequence: CDR1 PRHDT, CDR2 FYEKMQ (reference sequence). The CDR3 runs to 14 residues. CDR3 sequence: CASSRGSEPDTQYF. CDR3 DNA sequence: TGTGCCAGCAGCCGTGGCAGCGAGCCAGATACGCAGTATTTT.

This clone was seen a few times. The V and J genes are TRBV5-6 and TRBJ2-5; 11 bases are shared with TRBD1. Looked up from germline, CDR1 is SGHDT and CDR2 is YYEEEE. After removal of 3 bases from V and 6 bases from J, the junction contained 4 bases not matched to a gene. The CDR3 contains 14 residues. The CDR3, as DNA: TGTGCCAGCAGCTATCGGACAGGGGGCAAGACCCAGTACTTC. Translating gives CASSYRTGGKTQYF.

This clone showed up just a few times. The chain links TRBV5-8 to TRBJ1-2; D gene ambiguous. Germline CDR1 SGHTS, CDR2 YDEGEE. V was trimmed by 0 bases and J by 2 bases, leaving 11 bases between them. This CDR3 spans 15 amino acids. For the CDR3, the DNA is TGTGCCAGCAGCTTGGTTTCTGGGTTGAACTATGGCTACACCTTC. Its protein product is CASSLVSGLNYGYTF.

This CDR3 is CASSSGLATTGELFF. The CDR3 DNA is TGTGCCAGCAGCTCGGGACTAGCAACAACCGGGGAGCTGTTTTTT. The chain is built from TRBV11-2 and TRBJ2-2, with TRBD2 matching over 9 bases. After removal of 4 bases from V and 5 bases from J, the junction contained 5 bases not matched to a gene. Germline CDR1 is SGHAT and CDR2 is FQNNGV. This CDR3 region has 15 residues.

This clone was detected a few times. The CDR3 DNA sequence: TGTGCCGCTTCGGAGGGTCGGACAGATACGCAGTATTTT. This translates into CAASEGRTDTQYF. The rearrangement links TRBV6-5 to TRBJ2-3, with D possibly matching TRBD2 (6 bases). Trimming left V 11 bases short and J 3 bases short, with 15 bases between. Germline V CDR1 and CDR2: MNHEY, SVGAGI. This CDR3 has 13 residues.

The V call is TRBV6-5, the J call TRBJ2-3; 8 nucleotides line up with TRBD2. Trimming took 5 bases from V and 2 from J; bases not matched to a gene: 6. This CDR3 is built from 15 residues. Per germline, CDR1 MNHEY and CDR2 SVGAGI. Written as DNA, the CDR3 is TGTGCCAGCAGTGTAAGCGGGAGATTCACAGATACGCAGTATTTT. Its translation: CASSVSGRFTDTQYF.

This sequence joins TRBV14 and TRBJ2-1, with TRBD2 matching 10 bases. CDR1 SGHDN and CDR2 FVKESK come from the germline V gene. The CDR3 covers 17 residues. V shed 2 bases and J 4 bases; nucleotides not matched to a gene: 8. The CDR3 sequence: CASSQQRTSGPYNEQFF. The CDR3 coding sequence is TGTGCCAGCAGCCAACAGCGGACTAGCGGCCCATACAATGAGCAGTTCTTC.

The chain employs TRBV6-1 and TRBJ1-2; a possible D gene is TRBD1 (5 bases). Germline V gene lookup returns CDR1 MNHNS and CDR2 SASEGT. This CDR3 spans 13 amino acids. The V gene lost 2 bases and the J gene lost 3 bases, with 7 bases spanning the gap. The CDR3 DNA reads TGTGCCAGCAGTGAAAGCAGGGACTATGGCTACACCTTC. Encoded protein: CASSESRDYGYTF.

Regarding this clone: A much larger clone sits a single nucleotide away, making a read error possible. The V gene is TRBV6-1, the J gene TRBJ1-2; the D gene is possibly TRBD1 (5 bases). Germline V lookup: CDR1 MNHNS, CDR2 SASEGT. The CDR3 length is 14 residues. Here the CDR3 reads CAGSSELGAGINTF. Written as DNA, the CDR3 is TGTGCCGGCAGCTCCGAACTGGGTGCAGGGATCAACACCTTC.

V gene TRBV11-2 combines with J gene TRBJ2-7; D gene ambiguous. The CDR3 extends over 14 amino acids. The germline gives CDR1 SGHAT, CDR2 FQNNGV. V was pared by 5 bases and J by 0 bases, with 11 bases between. The CDR3 sequence: CASSRWTDSYEQYF. The CDR3 nucleotides are TGTGCCAGCAGCAGATGGACGGACTCCTACGAGCAGTACTTC.

The chain couples TRBV5-1 to TRBJ1-1; D unclear. This CDR3 has 14 amino acids. Trimming took 2 bases from V and 1 from J, leaving 9 bases between them. Germline V lookup: CDR1 SGHRS, CDR2 YFSETQ. Here the CDR3 DNA reads TGCGCCAGCAGCTTATATACAGAGAACACTGAAGCTTTCTTT. It codes for CASSLYTENTEAFF.

The V and J genes are TRBV29-1 and TRBJ2-2; 10 bases match TRBD2. CDR1 is SQVTM and CDR2 is ANQGSEA in the germline V gene. The length of the CDR3 is 16 residues. V was clipped by 7 bases and J by 0 bases; unmatched bases: 8. The CDR3 DNA follows: TGCAGCGCCGTATGGACTAGCGGAGCGAACACCGGGGAGCTGTTTTTT. This translates into CSAVWTSGANTGELFF.

V is TRBV14 and J is TRBJ2-7; D call uncertain. The CDR3 totals 13 residues. The V gene's germline CDR1 is SGHDN and CDR2 FVKESK. V was clipped by 1 base and J by 5 bases, with 9 bases between them. DNA for the CDR3: TGTGCCAGCAGCCAAGGAACACTCCACGAGCAGTACTTC. Translated: CASSQGTLHEQYF.

This clone has just a few counts. The DNA of the CDR3 is TGTGCCAGCAGCCCGGACAGGGGGCAAATCGGGGGGACTGAAGCTTTCTTT. Residues: CASSPDRGQIGGTEAFF. The rearrangement links TRBV7-9 to TRBJ1-1; TRBD1 aligns across 11 bases. Germline CDR1 and CDR2: SEHNR and FQNEAQ (reference sequence). V shed 5 bases and J 5 bases; nucleotides not matched to a gene: 13. The CDR3 covers 17 residues.

This clone came up a few times. The chain employs TRBV6-1 and TRBJ2-1, with TRBD1 identical over 7 bases. Germline V gene sequence: CDR1 MNHNS, CDR2 SASEGT. The CDR3 loop spans 14 amino acids. The junction had 2 bases not matched to a gene; V was cut back by 6 bases and J by 0 bases. The CDR3 sequence is CASSNRGSYNEQFF. CDR3 nucleotide sequence: TGTGCCAGCAGCAACAGGGGCTCCTACAATGAGCAGTTCTTC.